Reported below is one T cell receptor (beta chain). The CDR3 contains 14 residues. Trimming took off 0 bases at V and 1 base at J, with 6 bases between the two ends. Germline V gene lookup returns CDR1 SNHLY and CDR2 FYNNEI. The sample originates from a study of beta chain features in type 1 diabetes. Investigators reverse transcribed all isolated RNA, so they sequenced expressed TCRB transcripts. Produced via immunoSEQ multiplex PCR; TCRdb's table is partial and in-frame only. The sample contains hundreds of thousands of clones, around a sixth of which appear only once. This receptor was identified in a man aged 18 to 30 in good health. The V call is TRBV2, the J call TRBJ1-1; D uncertain. Sequencing was carried out using naive CD4+ T cells from blood. CDR3 DNA sequence: TGTGCCAGCAGTGAAGCCGGGAGGAACACTGAAGCTTTCTTT. This gives the protein CASSEAGRNTEAFF.